These T cell receptor beta chains were read from a single sample in a study of cytomegalovirus exposure and HLA in healthy donors. Sequencing was performed with immunoSEQ multiplex PCR; in TCRdb, only in-frame clones are kept and a portion is missing. The sample lists 120,000 to 150,000 clones; more than 60% were seen once. The specimen was PBMCs. All receptors come from a man between 35 and 55 years old in good health and CMV-seropositive. Each CDR3 is given with its conserved first and last residue. D genes are given only for firm matches. Part of the rows lack a size; the others show once, few, many or a class for expanded clones.

j_call d_call v_call clone_size cdr3_nt cdr3_aa
TRBJ2-1 . TRBV6-6 . TGTGCCAGCAGTTACTCCACAGGAAACAATGAGCAGTTCTTC CASSYSTGNNEQFF
TRBJ1-2 . TRBV14 . TGTGCCAGCGGGGGGGCTGGCTATGGTTACACCTTC CASGGAGYGYTF
TRBJ2-3 . TRBV11-3 . TGTGCCAGCAGCGCGAACACAGATACGCAGTATTTT CASSANTDTQYF
TRBJ2-7 TRBD1 TRBV6-6 . TGTGCCAGCAGATCAGGGGGCACCTTCTCCTACGAGCAGTACTTC CASRSGGTFSYEQYF
TRBJ2-5 TRBD2 TRBV5-4 . TGTGCCGGCAGCTATAAAACCGGGACTAAGGAGACCCAGTACTTC CAGSYKTGTKETQYF
TRBJ2-3 . TRBV2 . TGTGCCAGCAGCCGCCTAGAGCTTAGCACAGATACGCAGTATTTT CASSRLELSTDTQYF
TRBJ2-2 TRBD2 TRBV7-6 . TGTGCCAGCAGCATACTAGCGGGAGAGTACACCGGGGAGCTGTTTTTT CASSILAGEYTGELFF
TRBJ1-2 TRBD1 TRBV6-5 . TGTGCCAGCAGTTACTCGAGGACAGGGGCGAATGGCTACACCTTC CASSYSRTGANGYTF
TRBJ2-2 TRBD1 TRBV28 once TGTGCCAGCGGTGACAGGGGGCCCGTCACCGGGGAGCTGTTTTTT CASGDRGPVTGELFF
TRBJ2-7 . TRBV5-6 . TGTGCCAGCAGCTCCTATGGGAGCGACTACGAGCAGTACTTC CASSSYGSDYEQYF
TRBJ2-3 TRBD2 TRBV5-4 . TGTGCCAGCAGCTTTAGCGGGGGACTCACAGATACGCAGTATTTT CASSFSGGLTDTQYF
TRBJ2-5 . TRBV7-3 . TGTGCCAGCAGCTTAGGGGGCAAAGAGACCCAGTACTTC CASSLGGKETQYF
TRBJ1-2 . TRBV28 . TGTGCCAGCAGTACCTCCTCGAGAGCTCGTGGCTACACCTTC CASSTSSRARGYTF
TRBJ2-4 TRBD1 TRBV5-6 . TGTGCCAACCTCGCGGGGGACAGGGGGCGCAGGGGCCTCAAAAACATTCAGTACTTC CANLAGDRGRRGLKNIQYF
TRBJ1-1 . TRBV6-1 . TGTGCCAGCAGTTTAGGGTCCGGGGTGAACACTGAAGCTTTCTTT CASSLGSGVNTEAFF
TRBJ2-3 . TRBV12-5 . TGTGCTAGTGGTTTGGGATTAGAAGATACGCAGTATTTT CASGLGLEDTQYF
TRBJ2-3 . TRBV9 . TGTGCCAGCAGCGTAGTTGGGGGCCGCACAGATACGCAGTATTTT CASSVVGGRTDTQYF